These T cell receptor beta chains were read from a single sample in a study of blood T cells in healthy people across ages. Each CDR3 protein is one row after TCRdb ran MiXCR on the 5' RACE reads. The profile shows fewer than 1,200,000 distinct CDR3 sequences, 20% to 25% of them singletons. These same records also appear under a second study, on T cells of mothers and their children.

The sample was blood. The receptors stem from a girl under 10 years old in good health. The CDR3 runs from the conserved cysteine through the conserved F or W. The order of the fields is V gene, J gene, CDR3 protein.

V gene: TRBV24-1; J gene: TRBJ2-2; CDR3 protein: CATRPGQGSNGELFF
V gene: TRBV10-3; J gene: -; CDR3 protein: CAISEPGQGVAEQFF
V gene: TRBV12-3/TRBV12-4; J gene: TRBJ2-5; CDR3 protein: CASSNRTGLSGTQYF
V gene: TRBV28; J gene: TRBJ2-1; CDR3 protein: CASSLGGVGQFF
V gene: TRBV12-3/TRBV12-4; J gene: TRBJ1-5; CDR3 protein: CASSFRDQPQHF
V gene: TRBV14; J gene: TRBJ2-7; CDR3 protein: CASSQVQGSHEQYF
V gene: TRBV6-6; J gene: -; CDR3 protein: CASRSGQGSSYEQYF
V gene: TRBV7-3; J gene: TRBJ1-1; CDR3 protein: CACSFMRGENTEAFF
V gene: TRBV12-3/TRBV12-4; J gene: TRBJ2-3; CDR3 protein: CASIPTGADTQYF
V gene: TRBV4-2; J gene: -; CDR3 protein: CASSQERFSNEQFF
V gene: TRBV24-1; J gene: TRBJ2-1; CDR3 protein: CATGGGPAWGSYNEQFF
V gene: TRBV5-1; J gene: -; CDR3 protein: CASRDRGSSYEQYF
V gene: TRBV27; J gene: TRBJ2-7; CDR3 protein: CASSYRYSFEQYF
V gene: TRBV20-1; J gene: TRBJ2-3; CDR3 protein: CGASGHSDPPYTQYF
V gene: TRBV7-2; J gene: TRBJ2-1; CDR3 protein: CASSPYSTSSTEQFF
V gene: TRBV29-1; J gene: TRBJ1-1; CDR3 protein: CSANTGASYINTEAFF
V gene: TRBV4-1; J gene: TRBJ2-2; CDR3 protein: CASSQGGLRSGELFF
V gene: TRBV29-1; J gene: TRBJ2-1; CDR3 protein: CSAESGLAGEEQFF
V gene: TRBV5-1; J gene: TRBJ2-6; CDR3 protein: CASSLGSNRVGGANVLTF
V gene: TRBV11-2; J gene: TRBJ2-5; CDR3 protein: CANSSRDYQETQYF
V gene: TRBV7-9; J gene: -; CDR3 protein: CASSLAGTGAYNEQFF
V gene: TRBV12-3/TRBV12-4; J gene: TRBJ1-3; CDR3 protein: CASRQDGNTIYF
V gene: TRBV12-3/TRBV12-4; J gene: TRBJ2-5; CDR3 protein: CASSLRQTQETQYF
V gene: TRBV6-5; J gene: TRBJ2-7; CDR3 protein: CASSHPTSGTLYEQYF
V gene: TRBV29-1; J gene: TRBJ2-3; CDR3 protein: CSVEGRAYLPDTQYF
V gene: TRBV12-3/TRBV12-4; J gene: TRBJ1-2; CDR3 protein: CASSFLLGFAGYTF
V gene: TRBV7-9; J gene: TRBJ1-1; CDR3 protein: CASSLSGRGSTEAFF
V gene: TRBV20-1; J gene: -; CDR3 protein: CSARHGLYEQYF
V gene: TRBV5-1; J gene: TRBJ2-1; CDR3 protein: CASSLLLADYNEQFF
V gene: TRBV12-3/TRBV12-4; J gene: TRBJ2-4; CDR3 protein: CASSLGLGVAKNIQYF
V gene: TRBV19; J gene: TRBJ1-1; CDR3 protein: CASSVLSGQGTEAFF
V gene: TRBV6-5; J gene: TRBJ2-5; CDR3 protein: CASSYVASGREGRQETQYF
V gene: TRBV7-8; J gene: TRBJ1-4; CDR3 protein: CASSFAAITTNEKLFF
V gene: TRBV18; J gene: TRBJ2-1; CDR3 protein: CASSPTRYNEQFF
V gene: TRBV24-1; J gene: TRBJ2-1; CDR3 protein: CATSDLHLGANEQFF
V gene: TRBV15; J gene: TRBJ1-1; CDR3 protein: CATSRRNTEAFF
V gene: TRBV27; J gene: TRBJ2-5; CDR3 protein: CASKGGGGAWETQYF
V gene: TRBV4-1; J gene: TRBJ2-3; CDR3 protein: CASIGGRDTDTQYF
V gene: TRBV6-2/TRBV6-3; J gene: TRBJ2-7; CDR3 protein: CASSLHPLVEQYF
V gene: TRBV6-5; J gene: TRBJ2-7; CDR3 protein: CASSYSTGSEQYF
V gene: TRBV15; J gene: TRBJ2-5; CDR3 protein: CATSRDFGSQETQYF
V gene: TRBV5-1; J gene: TRBJ1-2; CDR3 protein: CASSLGGGETYVYGYTF
V gene: TRBV5-1; J gene: TRBJ2-5; CDR3 protein: CASSLMEVGETQYF
V gene: TRBV7-9; J gene: TRBJ2-1; CDR3 protein: CASSLARGEVF
V gene: TRBV7-9; J gene: TRBJ2-7; CDR3 protein: CASSETGGYEQYF
V gene: TRBV7-2; J gene: TRBJ2-3; CDR3 protein: CASSLWVGRSTDTQYF
V gene: TRBV29-1; J gene: TRBJ2-1; CDR3 protein: CSVMGNEQFF
V gene: TRBV7-2; J gene: TRBJ2-4; CDR3 protein: CASRPLLAGGRQYF
V gene: TRBV7-6; J gene: TRBJ2-1; CDR3 protein: CASSFDEADRDRAWTSLRTEQFF
V gene: TRBV29-1; J gene: TRBJ1-2; CDR3 protein: CSVQTGDIFGYTF
V gene: TRBV7-8; J gene: -; CDR3 protein: CASSLARARYEQYF
V gene: TRBV12-3/TRBV12-4; J gene: TRBJ2-7; CDR3 protein: CASSGWDSLYEQYF
V gene: TRBV7-9; J gene: TRBJ2-3; CDR3 protein: CASSPRDEAGGLTTDTQYF
V gene: TRBV4-1; J gene: TRBJ2-1; CDR3 protein: CASSPDGEPYNEQFF
V gene: TRBV29-1; J gene: TRBJ2-7; CDR3 protein: CSVFVGIGLSYEQYF
V gene: TRBV9; J gene: TRBJ2-1; CDR3 protein: CASSAPPDYNEQFF
V gene: TRBV14; J gene: -; CDR3 protein: CASSPHRGYYEQYF
V gene: TRBV29-1; J gene: TRBJ1-5; CDR3 protein: CSAGDGLNQPQHF
V gene: TRBV5-1; J gene: TRBJ1-1; CDR3 protein: CASSQWTGGKMNTEAFF
V gene: TRBV7-6; J gene: TRBJ2-7; CDR3 protein: CASRAGTGYYEQYF